This paragraph reports one T cell receptor beta chain. Antigen specificity is unknown. The data belong to a study of PD-1 blockade in classical Hodgkin lymphoma. Study-wide points: Patients who responded completely had about the same baseline diversity as newly diagnosed patients. Why the repertoires differ is still unclear, perhaps disease activity or prior therapy.

Described time point: cycle 4 day 1 (C4D1), after five to seven weeks of nivolumab. With no exception, relapse followed autologous stem cell transplantation in all patients, and brentuximab vedotin exposure varied. TCRdb's copy holds only in-frame clones and misses some; the assay was immunoSEQ multiplex PCR. The repertoire consists of about 16,000 clones, with less than 70% occurring once and the leading ten covering 7.8%. This sequence originates from a human donor with classical Hodgkin lymphoma. Source: peripheral blood mononuclear cells (PBMCs), taken before the fourth cycle of nivolumab.

CDR3 in DNA: TGTGCCAGCAGCTTAGACGCTAGCGGGAGAGCAGATACGCAGTATTTT. Amino acid sequence: CASSLDASGRADTQYF. The rearrangement joins TRBV7-2 to TRBJ2-3; 10 bases match TRBD2. This CDR3 is built from 16 residues. Germline trimming cut 1 base from V and 4 bases from J; bases unmatched to any gene: 5. The germline V gene encodes CDR1 SGHTA and CDR2 FQGNSA.